Listed here are 2 T cell receptor beta chains from one sample, sequenced in a study of cytomegalovirus exposure and HLA in healthy donors. Some clones are missing from TCRdb's copy, which holds only in-frame ones; the method was immunoSEQ multiplex PCR. The table lists some 120,000 clones, about nine tenths of them singletons, with approximately 1.5% in the top ten. Material: PBMCs. These receptors were collected from a man between 25 and 39 years old in good health and CMV-seronegative.

The gene calls are TRBV5-3 and TRBJ1-3; TRBD1 is a possible D gene (5 bases). TRBV5-3 is flagged as an ORF with uncertain function. The V gene lost 3 bases and the J gene lost 0 bases, with 10 bases spanning the gap. The CDR3 loop spans 15 amino acids. The CDR3 region is CARSSTASSGNTIYF. The CDR3 coding sequence is TGTGCCAGAAGCTCGACAGCTTCCTCTGGAAACACCATATATTTT.

This clone came up a few times. The genes are TRBV30 and TRBJ1-1; D is unclear. V gave up 2 bases and J gave up 3 bases, with 7 bases separating them. Germline V lookup: CDR1 GTSNPN, CDR2 SVGIG (reference sequence). There are 12 residues in the CDR3. The CDR3 is CAWSRQDTEAFF. CDR3 in DNA: TGTGCCTGGAGTCGGCAGGACACTGAAGCTTTCTTT.